Listed here are 6 T cell receptor beta chains from one sample, sequenced in a study of OX40 agonist ivuxolimab in advanced cancers. Profiled with immunoSEQ multiplex PCR; TCRdb holds only in-frame clones, not every one. The sample has about 76,000 clones; over 75% are singletons. Sequencing used CD4+ or CD8+ T cells sorted from blood, obtained in a trial of the OX40 agonist ivuxolimab. These receptors came from an adult with an advanced solid tumor such as melanoma, head and neck, liver or kidney cancer.

This sequence joins TRBV5-8 and TRBJ2-5, with TRBD2 matching 8 bases. Per the germline V gene, CDR1 is SGHTS and CDR2 is YDEGEE. The V segment lost 3 bases and the J segment 5 bases; nucleotides outside the gene matches: 6. CDR3 size: 14 residues. Here the CDR3 DNA reads TGTGCCAGCAGCTCGGGAGGGCTTTGGGAGACCCAGTACTTC. This sequence encodes CASSSGGLWETQYF.

V and J are TRBV29-1 and TRBJ2-1; no reliable D call. V lost 8 bases, J lost 8 bases, and 13 bases lay in between. Germline V gene data show CDR1 as SQVTM and CDR2 as ANQGSEA. This CDR3 contains 11 residues. Written as DNA, the CDR3 is TGCAGCCTAAAAGTAGGGTATGAGCAGTTCTTC. Its translation is CSLKVGYEQFF.

The chain carries TRBV5-1 and TRBJ1-5; the D gene is possibly TRBD1 (5 bases). Germline CDR1 and CDR2: SGHRS and YFSETQ. V gave up 0 bases and J gave up 4 bases, with 11 bases separating them. The CDR3 sequence is 15 residues long. The CDR3 reads CASSLAGGRNQPQHF. DNA of the CDR3: TGCGCCAGCAGCTTGGCCGGGGGACGTAATCAGCCCCAGCATTTT.

The gene calls are TRBV4-1 and TRBJ1-4, with 9 bases identical to TRBD1. V lost 4 bases, J lost 5 bases, and 2 bases stayed unmatched. Germline CDR1 reads MGHRA; CDR2 reads YSYEKL. CDR3 length: 14 residues. This CDR3 reads CASSPDRGNEKLFF. CDR3 nucleotide sequence: TGCGCCAGCAGCCCAGACAGGGGGAATGAAAAACTGTTTTTT.

This chain uses TRBV7-9 with TRBJ2-7; D uncertain. The CDR3 spans 13 residues. From germline, CDR1 is SEHNR and CDR2 FQNEAQ (reference sequence). The V end lost 1 base, the J end lost 6 bases, and 10 bases lay between the germline ends. The CDR3 sequence: CASSLVSSGEQYF. The CDR3 nucleotides read TGTGCCAGCAGCTTAGTTAGTTCGGGCGAGCAGTACTTC.

CDR3 nucleotides: TGTGCCAGCAGCTTAGCGGTGGGACAGGGTAGGGATGGCTACACCTTC. It yields the protein CASSLAVGQGRDGYTF. The genes are TRBV5-6 and TRBJ1-2, with 9 bases aligning to TRBD1. Per germline, CDR1 SGHDT and CDR2 YYEEEE. This CDR3 region has 16 residues. Germline trimming cut 2 bases from V and 6 bases from J; bases unmatched to any gene: 11.